The text below deals with one TCR beta chain. Unmatched junction bases numbered 6, after V lost 4 bases and J lost 5 bases. CDR3 length: 14 residues. The germline gives CDR1 SGHRS, CDR2 YFSETQ. Method: immunoSEQ multiplex PCR; TCRdb's copy keeps in-frame clones and lacks some. The sample consists of 350,000 or so clones, approximately 89% of them appearing once. Patients at the Seattle site were enrolled during active infection and followed longitudinally. The data are from a study of blood T cell repertoires in COVID-19. Study-level background: The United States, Italy and Spain were the sources of the acute and convalescent COVID-19 samples. The analysed material was cDNA or gDNA that came from T cells, B-cell-depleted T cells, or PBMCs.

Sequences were obtained from peripheral blood. V usage is TRBV5-1 and J usage is TRBJ2-5, with TRBD1 matching 9 bases. The sequence came from a woman aged 55-70 years with COVID-19, enrolled during active disease. The CDR3 is CASSPGTGWETQYF. The CDR3 nucleotides read TGCGCCAGCAGCCCCGGGACAGGGTGGGAGACCCAGTACTTC.